This note documents a single TCR beta chain sequence. No antigen is known for it. The junction had 7 bases not matched to a gene; V was cut back by 3 bases and J by 6 bases. Per the germline V gene, CDR1 is MGHRA and CDR2 is YSYEKL. This CDR3 is 14 amino acids long. TCRdb reprocessed the 5' RACE reads with MiXCR, giving one entry per CDR3 protein. The sample has 700,000 to 950,000 distinct CDR3 sequences; about 12% are singletons. This sample was included in a study of identical twins. Points from the study as a whole: High-abundance cord blood beta clonotypes had fewer insertions; memory repertoires showed none.

These same data were also listed under a study on yellow fever vaccine responses in identical twins. This second study notes: Twins' vaccine T cell responses reportedly seemed partly convergent and partly personalized.

The rearrangement uses TRBV4-1 and TRBJ1-2; 7 nucleotides align to TRBD1. The sequence was obtained from a woman aged 18-35 years in good health. Sequencing was performed on PBMCs. The CDR3 sequence is CASSQHRGWDGYTF. In DNA, the CDR3 is TGCGCCAGCAGCCAGCACAGGGGTTGGGATGGCTACACCTTC.